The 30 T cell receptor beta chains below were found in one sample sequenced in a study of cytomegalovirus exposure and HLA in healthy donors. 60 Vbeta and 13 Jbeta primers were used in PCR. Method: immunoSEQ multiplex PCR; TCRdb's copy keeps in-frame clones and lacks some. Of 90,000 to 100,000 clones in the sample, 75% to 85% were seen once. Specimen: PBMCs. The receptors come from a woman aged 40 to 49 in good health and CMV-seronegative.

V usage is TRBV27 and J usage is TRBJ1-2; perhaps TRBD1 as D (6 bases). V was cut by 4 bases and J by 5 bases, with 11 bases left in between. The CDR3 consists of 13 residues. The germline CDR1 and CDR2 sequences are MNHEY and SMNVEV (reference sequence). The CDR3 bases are TGTGCCAGCAGTTGGGGGCGTGAATATGGCTACACCTTC. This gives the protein CASSWGREYGYTF.

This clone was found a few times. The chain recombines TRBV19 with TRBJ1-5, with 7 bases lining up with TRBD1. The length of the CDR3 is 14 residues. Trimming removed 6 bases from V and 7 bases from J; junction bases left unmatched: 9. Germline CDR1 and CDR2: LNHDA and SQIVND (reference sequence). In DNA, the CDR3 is TGTGCCAGTAGACCTCAAACAGGGGCCCAGCCCCAGCATTTT. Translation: CASRPQTGAQPQHF.

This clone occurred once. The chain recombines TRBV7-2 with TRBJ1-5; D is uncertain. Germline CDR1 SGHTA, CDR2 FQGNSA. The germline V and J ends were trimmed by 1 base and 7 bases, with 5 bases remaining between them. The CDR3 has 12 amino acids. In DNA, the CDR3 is TGTGCCAGCAGCTTAGACACCCAGCCCCAGCATTTT. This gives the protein CASSLDTQPQHF.

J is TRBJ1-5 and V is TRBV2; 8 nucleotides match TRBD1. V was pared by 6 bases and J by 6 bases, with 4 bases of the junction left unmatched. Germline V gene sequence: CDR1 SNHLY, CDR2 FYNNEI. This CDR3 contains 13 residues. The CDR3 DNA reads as TGTGCCAGCAGGACAGGGGACGGTCAGCCCCAGCATTTT. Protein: CASRTGDGQPQHF.

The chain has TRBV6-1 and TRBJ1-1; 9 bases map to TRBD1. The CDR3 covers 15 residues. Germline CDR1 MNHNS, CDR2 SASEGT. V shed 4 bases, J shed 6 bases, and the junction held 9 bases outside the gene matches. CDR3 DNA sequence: TGTGCCAGCAGTGCTCACAGGGGGCTCGGAGCTGAAGCTTTCTTT. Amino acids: CASSAHRGLGAEAFF.

CDR3 region: CASSTRLSYEQYF. The CDR3 region has the DNA TGTGCCAGCAGTACACGACTCTCCTACGAGCAGTACTTC. The rearrangement uses TRBV28 and TRBJ2-7; D is unresolved. This CDR3 region has 13 residues. V was pared by 5 bases and J by 0 bases, with 8 bases between. Per germline, CDR1 MDHEN and CDR2 SYDVKM.

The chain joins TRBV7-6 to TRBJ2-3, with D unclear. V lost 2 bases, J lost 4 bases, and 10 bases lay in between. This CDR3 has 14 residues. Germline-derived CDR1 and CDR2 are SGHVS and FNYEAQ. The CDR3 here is CASSLPSDADTQYF. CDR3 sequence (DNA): TGTGCCAGCAGCTTACCGTCAGATGCAGATACGCAGTATTTT.

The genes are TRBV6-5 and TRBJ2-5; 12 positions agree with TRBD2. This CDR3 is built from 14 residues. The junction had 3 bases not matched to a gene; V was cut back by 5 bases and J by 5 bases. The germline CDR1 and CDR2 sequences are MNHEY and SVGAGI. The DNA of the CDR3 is TGTGCCAGCAGTACGACTAGCGGGGGTGAGACCCAGTACTTC. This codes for CASSTTSGGETQYF.

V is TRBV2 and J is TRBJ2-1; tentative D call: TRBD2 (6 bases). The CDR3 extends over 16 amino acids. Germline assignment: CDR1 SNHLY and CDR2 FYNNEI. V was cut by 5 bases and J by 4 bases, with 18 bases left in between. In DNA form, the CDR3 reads TGTGCCAGCAGTCGTGGGTCCGGGGGAGTTTACAATGAGCAGTTCTTC. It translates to CASSRGSGGVYNEQFF.

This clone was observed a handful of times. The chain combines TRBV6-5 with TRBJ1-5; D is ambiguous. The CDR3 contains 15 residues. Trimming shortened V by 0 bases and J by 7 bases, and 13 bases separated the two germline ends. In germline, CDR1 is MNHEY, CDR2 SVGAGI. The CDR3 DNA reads TGTGCCAGCAGTTACTCGGAGGGAAGTCACCAGCCCCAGCATTTT. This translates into CASSYSEGSHQPQHF.

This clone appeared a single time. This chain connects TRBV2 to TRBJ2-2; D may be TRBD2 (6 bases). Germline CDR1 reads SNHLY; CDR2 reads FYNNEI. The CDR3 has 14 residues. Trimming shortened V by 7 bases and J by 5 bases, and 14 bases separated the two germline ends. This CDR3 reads CASKEGPGTGELFF. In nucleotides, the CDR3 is TGTGCCAGCAAGGAGGGGCCCGGGACCGGGGAGCTGTTTTTT. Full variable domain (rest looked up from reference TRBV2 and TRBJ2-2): EPEVTQTPSHQVTQMGQEVILRCVPISNHLYFYWYRQILGQKVEFLVSFYNNEISEKSEIFDDQFSVERPDGSNFTLKIRSTKLEDSAMYFCASKEGPGTGELFFGEGSRLTVL.

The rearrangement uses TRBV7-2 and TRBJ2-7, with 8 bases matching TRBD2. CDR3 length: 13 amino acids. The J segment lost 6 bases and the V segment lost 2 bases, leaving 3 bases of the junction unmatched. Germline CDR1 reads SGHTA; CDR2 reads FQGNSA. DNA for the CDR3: TGTGCCAGCAGCTTATCTGCGGGGGGCGAGCAGTACTTC. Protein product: CASSLSAGGEQYF.

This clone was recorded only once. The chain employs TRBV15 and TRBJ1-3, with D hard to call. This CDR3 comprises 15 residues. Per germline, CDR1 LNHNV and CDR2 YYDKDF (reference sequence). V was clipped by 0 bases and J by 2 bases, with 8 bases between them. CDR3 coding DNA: TGTGCCACCAGCAGAGACAGGAATACTGGAAACACCATATATTTT. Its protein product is CATSRDRNTGNTIYF.

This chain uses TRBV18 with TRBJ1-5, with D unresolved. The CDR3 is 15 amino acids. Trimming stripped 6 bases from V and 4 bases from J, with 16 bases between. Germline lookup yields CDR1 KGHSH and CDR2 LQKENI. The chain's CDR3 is CASSPGVQGNQPQHF. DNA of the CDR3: TGTGCCAGCTCCCCGGGAGTCCAAGGTAATCAGCCCCAGCATTTT.

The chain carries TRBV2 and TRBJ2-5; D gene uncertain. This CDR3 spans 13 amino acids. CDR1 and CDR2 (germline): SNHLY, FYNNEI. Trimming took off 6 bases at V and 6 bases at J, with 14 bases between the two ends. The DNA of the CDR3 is TGTGCCAGCAGACGAGTAACTACACAGACCCAGTACTTC. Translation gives CASRRVTTQTQYF.

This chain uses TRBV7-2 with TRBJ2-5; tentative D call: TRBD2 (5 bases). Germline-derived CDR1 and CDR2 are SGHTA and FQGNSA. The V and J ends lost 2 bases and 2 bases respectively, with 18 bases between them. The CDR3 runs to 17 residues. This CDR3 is CASSLRGTAHKQETQYF. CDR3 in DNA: TGTGCCAGCAGCTTACGGGGAACAGCACACAAACAAGAGACCCAGTACTTC.

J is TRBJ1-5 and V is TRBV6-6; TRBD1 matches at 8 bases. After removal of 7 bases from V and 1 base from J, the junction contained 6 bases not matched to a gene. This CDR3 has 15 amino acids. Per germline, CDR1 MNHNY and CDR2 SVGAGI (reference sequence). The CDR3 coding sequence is TGTGCCAGCAATCCACAGGGGGGAAGCAATCAGCCCCAGCATTTT. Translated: CASNPQGGSNQPQHF.

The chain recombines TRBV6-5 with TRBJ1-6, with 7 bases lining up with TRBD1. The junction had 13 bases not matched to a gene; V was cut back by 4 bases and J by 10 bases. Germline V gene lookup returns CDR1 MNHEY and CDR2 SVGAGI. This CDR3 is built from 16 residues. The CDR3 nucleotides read TGTGCCAGCAGTTCGACCCGACAGGGAACGGGGTCACCCCTCCACTTT. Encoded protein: CASSSTRQGTGSPLHF.

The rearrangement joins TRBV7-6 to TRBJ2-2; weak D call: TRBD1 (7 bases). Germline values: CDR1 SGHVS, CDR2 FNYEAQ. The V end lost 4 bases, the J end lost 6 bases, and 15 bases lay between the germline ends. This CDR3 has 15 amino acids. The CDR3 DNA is TGTGCCAGCAGCTCCTTTCAGGGGGGCGCCGGGGAGCTGTTTTTT. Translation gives CASSSFQGGAGELFF.

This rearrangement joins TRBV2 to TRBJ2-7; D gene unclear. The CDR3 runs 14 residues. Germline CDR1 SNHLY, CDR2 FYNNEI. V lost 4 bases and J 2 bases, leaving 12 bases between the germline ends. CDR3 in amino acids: CASSAPIQTYEQYF. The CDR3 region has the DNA TGTGCCAGCAGTGCCCCCATCCAAACCTACGAGCAGTACTTC.

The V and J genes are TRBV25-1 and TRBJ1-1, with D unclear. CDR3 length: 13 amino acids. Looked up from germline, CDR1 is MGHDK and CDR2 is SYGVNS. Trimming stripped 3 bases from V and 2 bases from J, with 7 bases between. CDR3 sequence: CASSDRFNTEAFF. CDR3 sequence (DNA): TGTGCCAGCAGTGACAGGTTTAACACTGAAGCTTTCTTT.

The CDR3 DNA sequence: TGTGCCAGCAGGGGACAGCCTCAAGAGACCCAGTACTTC. Translating gives CASRGQPQETQYF. The rearrangement joins TRBV7-2 to TRBJ2-5, with 7 bases fitting TRBD1. Per germline, CDR1 SGHTA and CDR2 FQGNSA. CDR3 length equals 13 residues. Germline trimming cut 6 bases from V and 2 bases from J; bases unmatched to any gene: 3.

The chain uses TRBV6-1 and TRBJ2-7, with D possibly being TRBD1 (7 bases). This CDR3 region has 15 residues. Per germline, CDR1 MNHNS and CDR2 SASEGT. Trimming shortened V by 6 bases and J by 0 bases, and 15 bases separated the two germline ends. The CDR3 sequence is CASSRGRTSSYEQYF. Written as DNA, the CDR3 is TGTGCCAGCAGCAGGGGGAGGACGAGCTCCTACGAGCAGTACTTC.

CDR3 in amino acids: CASSYGTGSGELFF. The DNA of the CDR3 is TGTGCCAGCAGTTACGGGACAGGGTCCGGGGAGCTGTTTTTT. The rearrangement links TRBV6-5 to TRBJ2-2, with TRBD1 matching over 9 bases. Germline lookup yields CDR1 MNHEY and CDR2 SVGAGI. The V gene end was trimmed by 2 bases and the J gene end by 6 bases; junction bases not matched to a gene: 1. The CDR3 sequence is 14 residues long.

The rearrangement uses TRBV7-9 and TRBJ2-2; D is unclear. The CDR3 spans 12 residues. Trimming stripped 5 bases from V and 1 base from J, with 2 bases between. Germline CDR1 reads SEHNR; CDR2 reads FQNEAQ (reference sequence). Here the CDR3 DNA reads TGTGCCAGCAGCCTGAACACCGGGGAGCTGTTTTTT. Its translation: CASSLNTGELFF.

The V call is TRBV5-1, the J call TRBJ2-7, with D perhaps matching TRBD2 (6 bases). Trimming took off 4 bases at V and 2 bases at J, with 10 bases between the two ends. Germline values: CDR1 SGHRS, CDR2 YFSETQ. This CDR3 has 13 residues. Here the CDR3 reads CASSPGLAYEQYF. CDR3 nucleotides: TGCGCCAGCAGCCCGGGACTTGCCTACGAGCAGTACTTC.

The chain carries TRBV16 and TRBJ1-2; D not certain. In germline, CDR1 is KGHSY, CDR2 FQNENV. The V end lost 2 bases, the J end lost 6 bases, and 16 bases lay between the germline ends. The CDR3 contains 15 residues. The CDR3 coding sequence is TGTGCCAGCAGCCAACGCCTTGAGGGCCAAGATGGCTACACCTTC. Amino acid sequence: CASSQRLEGQDGYTF.

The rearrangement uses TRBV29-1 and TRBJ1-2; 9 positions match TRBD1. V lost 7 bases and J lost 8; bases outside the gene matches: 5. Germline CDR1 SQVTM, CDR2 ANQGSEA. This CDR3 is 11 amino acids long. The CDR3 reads CSGTGDVGYTF. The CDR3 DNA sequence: TGCAGCGGGACAGGGGACGTAGGCTACACCTTC.

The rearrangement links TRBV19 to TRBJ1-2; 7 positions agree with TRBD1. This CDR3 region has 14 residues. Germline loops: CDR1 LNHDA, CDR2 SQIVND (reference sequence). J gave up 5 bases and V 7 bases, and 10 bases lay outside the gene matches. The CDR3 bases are TGTGCCAGTATGAGGGACAGCCGACCGTATGGCTACACCTTC. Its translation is CASMRDSRPYGYTF.

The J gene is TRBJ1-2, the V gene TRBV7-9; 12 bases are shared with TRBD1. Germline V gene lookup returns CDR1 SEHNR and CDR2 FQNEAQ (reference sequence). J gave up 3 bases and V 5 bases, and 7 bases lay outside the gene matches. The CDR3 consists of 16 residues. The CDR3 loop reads CASSKGTGGNDYGYTF. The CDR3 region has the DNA TGTGCCAGCAGCAAAGGGACAGGGGGCAACGACTATGGCTACACCTTC.